These T cell receptor beta chains were read from a single sample in a study of identical twins. TCRdb reanalysed the 5' RACE reads using MiXCR and keeps one entry per CDR3 protein. The sample carries 1.5 million to 2 million distinct CDR3 sequences, around a third recorded once. The sequenced sample was cord blood. These receptors were taken from a newborn girl in good health. Each CDR3 is given without its conserved first and last residue. The size of a clone is reported for some rows only, either as once, few or many, or as a class for expanded clones.

clone_size,v_call,j_call,cdr3_aa
.,TRBV5-1,TRBJ1-2,ASSSDTGGAGYGYT
.,TRBV28,TRBJ1-2,ASHPEREVWGYT
.,TRBV5-8,TRBJ2-7,ASTLTGEGFSYEQY
once,TRBV20-1,TRBJ2-7,SAREPPRDEQY
.,TRBV6-4,TRBJ2-5,ASSEWRESQTQY
few,TRBV9,TRBJ1-4,ASSGGTGVLEKLF
.,TRBV6-5,TRBJ2-7,ASRPWFFASYEQY
.,TRBV27,TRBJ2-7,ASSFSGVGSYEQY
.,TRBV7-2,TRBJ1-6,ASSLGTYNSPPH
.,TRBV5-6,TRBJ2-1,ASSNPFPGSYNEQF
.,TRBV20-1,TRBJ2-7,SANRGRAEQY
few,TRBV27,TRBJ2-1,ASSPIAPKSPVYNEQF
many,TRBV2,TRBJ1-2,ASDRDYGYT
.,TRBV7-9,TRBJ2-7,ASSRQGRPGLAIYEQY
.,TRBV20-1,TRBJ1-1,SANRGRNTEAF
.,TRBV6-1,TRBJ2-5,ASSDRRTMGQTQY
few,TRBV20-1,TRBJ2-3,SAKGLALSTDTQY
.,TRBV6-1,TRBJ1-1,ASSDRGGYTEAF
.,TRBV4-1,TRBJ1-2,ASSQVGRSNYGYT
few,TRBV20-1,TRBJ2-4,SARQFIAKNIQY
.,TRBV7-9,TRBJ2-3,ASSLSGGQDTQY
.,TRBV7-9,TRBJ2-1,ASSPPSAKRF
.,TRBV6-6,TRBJ2-1,ASIPGTGGGNEQF
once,TRBV3-1,TRBJ1-5,ARDRGGQPQH
.,TRBV20-1,TRBJ1-5,SATGAYNQPQH
many,TRBV9,TRBJ1-4,ASSQGGGKLF
few,TRBV5-1,TRBJ2-3,ASSLGLAGKFTDTQY
few,TRBV20-1,TRBJ1-2,SAIDRNRGYT
.,TRBV28,TRBJ2-4,ASSPHHRDSKNIQY
.,TRBV4-1,TRBJ1-3,ASSEGSQTGPSGNTIY
.,TRBV5-1,TRBJ2-1,ASIVSSGSYNEQF
.,TRBV29-1,TRBJ2-7,SVGGSGTDYEQY
.,TRBV20-1,TRBJ1-5,SARDSGQGNQLQH
.,TRBV28,TRBJ1-5,ASSLRDGINQPQH
.,TRBV20-1,TRBJ2-1,SASLSGQPINEQF
.,TRBV4-1,TRBJ2-1,ASSQEFLPGLAGANEQF
.,TRBV2,TRBJ2-1,ASRSSGGTYNEQF
few,TRBV5-1,TRBJ2-3,ASSPSGIASTDTQY
.,TRBV5-1,TRBJ1-2,ASSLYTSYGYT
.,TRBV12-3/TRBV12-4,TRBJ2-1,ASSFGGGPLNEQF
few,TRBV9,TRBJ1-5,ASSVDKYSNQPQH
few,TRBV6-5,TRBJ1-5,ASSSTPRAGQPQH
.,TRBV14,TRBJ2-1,ASSQDRTSQF
few,TRBV5-1,TRBJ2-5,ASSWAGGRETQY
few,TRBV7-6,TRBJ2-2,ASSLGVRVNTGELF
.,TRBV24-1,TRBJ1-1,ATREGEWSEAF
few,TRBV28,TRBJ1-2,ASSTKQGNYGYT
few,TRBV20-1,TRBJ2-1,SARSLAYYNEQF
.,TRBV27,TRBJ1-5,ASSLSGAHQPQH
.,TRBV15,TRBJ1-4,ATSSEDEKLF